A single T cell receptor beta chain is shown here with its context. Its antigen remains unidentified. These data are taken from a study of T cell responses to AZD1222 COVID-19 vaccine. Study-wide findings and caveats: Only a handful of AZD1222 recipients, more than 5 in all, had baseline seropositivity. The study sampled repertoires only after the peak T cell response.

Libraries were prepared by immunoSEQ multiplex PCR; TCRdb keeps only in-frame clonotypes and omits some of them. The sample records fewer than 90,000 clones, about 89% being singletons. The sample was peripheral blood, taken 28 days after the second AZD1222 dose. This TCR came from an adult who received the AZD1222 COVID-19 vaccine.

CDR3 region: CATSRDGVWPQHF. The CDR3 coding sequence is TGTGCCACCAGCAGAGATGGGGTATGGCCCCAGCATTTT. This chain links TRBV15 with TRBJ1-5; D ambiguous. Germline lookup yields CDR1 LNHNV and CDR2 YYDKDF (reference sequence). This CDR3 contains 13 residues. Between the trimmed V and J ends, which lost 0 bases and 9 bases, there was a span of 9 bases.